This T cell receptor (beta chain) was recorded in a study of graft-versus-host responses after intestinal transplantation (TCRdb year 2021). Regarding the research as a whole: The transplants that recipients received were multivisceral, liver-intestinal, or isolated intestinal. Rather than being sequenced by the commercial service, samples from a few later patients were sequenced in-house on an Illumina MiSeq and processed with MiXCR. A peak of at least 4% donor T cells among recipient peripheral blood mononuclear cells was the definition used for donor T cell macrochimerism. Every recipient was given anti-thymocyte globulin induction, followed by roughly 3 years of maintenance tacrolimus and steroids. After intestinal transplantation, graft-versus-host and host-versus-graft alloreactive T cell clones were followed in the graft, circulation and bone marrow using bulk TCR-beta CDR3 sequencing. The cohort enrolled some 23 intestinal transplant recipients, one of whom was a retransplant, and a few patients without pretransplant specimens were excluded. Alloreactive clones were identified by sequencing pre-transplant mixed lymphocyte reaction products and comparing these products with unstimulated pre-transplant donor and recipient T cells.

Note on this clone: Its antigen is currently not known. Qualities for individual bases were not recorded, and no much larger clone is one base off.

General study outcomes and caveats: GvH clones turned up in recipient bone marrow, with some appearing earlier in ileal mucosa or blood, a pattern consistent with an intestinal mucosal origin. In patients with donor T cell macrochimerism, the allografts had high GvH to HvG T cell clonal ratios. Early after transplant, peak levels of circulating GvH clones were found to be associated with declines in HvG clones. Conclusions were limited by the relatively low number and heterogeneity of intestinal transplant patients.

Libraries were prepared through the immunoSEQ multiplex PCR assay. Adaptive Biotechnologies carried out high-throughput TCR-beta CDR3 sequencing of genomic DNA for most patients. In the authors' own workflow: TCR sequencing data were retrieved from Adaptive's ImmunoSEQ software for roughly 17 patients, whereas a few other patients were processed with MiXCR and VDJtools. CDR3 nucleotide sequences shared by donor and recipient were removed because the origin of these sequences could not be assigned. To be classed as alloreactive, a clone needed at least 2-fold expansion over unstimulated cells and a minimum CFSE-low frequency of 0.002% (template counts) or 0.001% (read counts). Clones detected in sequenced pre-transplant spleen, lymph node, or MLR CFSE-low populations of the donor or recipient were defined as mappable. The cumulative frequency of alloreactive clones was calculated as a percentage of all sequences, weighted by copy number. TCRdb mirrors the immuneACCESS table, restricted to in-frame sequences. Some clones are absent from its copies; in checked studies, under half trace to an unresolved V gene, and the reason for the others is unknown. V and J calls and clone size come straight from that table; D and trimming were deduced from the DNA. Recorded for this sample are about 25,000 clones; approximately 93% of them occurred a single time. Clones ranked in the top ten supply about 0.54% of the sample.

Blood samples were collected up to 4 times in the first month after transplant and then at least monthly when available. Specimen: PBMCs, collected 156 days after intestinal transplant. The source is a human patient who received an intestinal transplant, so some T cells may come from the graft donor.

The nucleotide sequence reads TGTGCCAGCAGGGACAGGGTGAGCACAGATACGCAGTATTTT. Translated, this gives CASRDRVSTDTQYF. The receptor chain draws on TRBV2 and TRBJ2-3, with TRBD1 identical over 8 junction bases. The germline V gene sets CDR1 to SNHLY and CDR2 to FYNNEI. Inclusive of the bounding cysteine and phenylalanine, the CDR3 is 14 residues long. Only the CDR3 region is kept as DNA, spanning 42 bases read in frame from base 1. Trimming removed 6 bases from V and 0 bases from J; the gene matches leave 2 bases unexplained. Supplemented by the reference TRBV2 and TRBJ2-3 proteins around the CDR3, the complete variable domain is EPEVTQTPSHQVTQMGQEVILRCVPISNHLYFYWYRQILGQKVEFLVSFYNNEISEKSEIFDDQFSVERPDGSNFTLKIRSTKLEDSAMYFCASRDRVSTDTQYFGPGTRLTVL.